This record looks at one T cell receptor beta chain sequence and its context. The target of this receptor is not known. No much larger clonotype is one base removed from it; base qualities were not supplied. This sample stems from a study of blood T cell repertoires in COVID-19 (dated by TCRdb to 2020 to 2022). Background for the entire study: Collaborator samples came from the United States, Italy and Spain and covered acute and convalescent phases of COVID-19. The material from the prospective study consisted of cDNA or gDNA derived from T cells, B-cell-depleted T cells, or PBMCs. The dataset comprised deeply sampled blood TCRbeta repertoires from subjects exposed to, actively infected with, or recovered from COVID-19. The repertoires were made available in a free public database intended to serve as a resource for research on the immune response to SARS-CoV-2. Samples were obtained from the ongoing ImmuneRACE study (first 160 participants) and from over 1,000 subjects provided by 6 global collaborators. A de-identified subject ID, COVID-19 status, age in years and sex were almost always included in the sample metadata. Where available, HLA class I and class II types were obtained from metadata supplied by the sample provider rather than from assay-based typing.

TCRbeta CDR3 regions were amplified from genomic DNA by means of the immunoSEQ Assay, a bias-controlled multiplex PCR. The authors' pipeline ran thus. Within the assay, amplification of reference gene primers was used to estimate how many nucleated cells each sample contained. To quantify the absolute abundance of each unique TCRbeta CDR3 rearrangement, sequence reads were collapsed and filtered. Productive Simpson clonality was computed per sample as the square root of Simpson's diversity index over productive rearrangements. In its TCRdb copy, this immuneACCESS table keeps in-frame sequences only and misses some clones. Where compared with another copy, unresolved V genes explain less than half of these, and the others have no known cause. The D gene and trimming were derived from the DNA, and the V and J assignments and clone size from that table. The sample has fewer than 250,000 clones on record, about 86% of them singletons. The ten largest clones take up around 8.7% of the sample.

Trimmed from V: 4 bases; trimmed from J: 4 bases; junction bases lacking a gene match: 8. The CDR1 and CDR2 encoded by the germline V gene are SGHVS and FQNEAQ. The CDR3 contains 16 residues, cysteine and phenylalanine counted. The only DNA kept is the CDR3, 48 bases in frame from the first base. The paper as a whole reports these results and caveats: The quantity of clinical and demographic metadata differed by source and by participant and was supplied without curation.

Each collaborating institution followed its own protocols to collect whole blood in K2EDTA tubes. For TCRbeta analysis, collaborators shipped samples in one of three forms: frozen whole blood, isolated PBMCs, or DNA extracted from either of those sample types. In this chain, TRBV7-8 is recombined with TRBJ2-7, and 12 junctional nucleotides match TRBD2. Sequencing used peripheral blood. The clonotype originates from a woman in her forties or fifties with acute or convalescent COVID-19. The CDR3 protein is CASSSMTSGSTYEQYF. The DNA is TGTGCCAGCAGCTCGATGACTAGCGGGAGTACGTACGAGCAGTACTTC.